This TCR beta chain is drawn from a study of chemoradiotherapy in HPV16-positive cancers. Comments on this clone: Its antigen is unknown.

Study-level results: In HPV16-positive patients, HPV-responsive T-cell expansion tracked better recurrence-free survival. During treatment, candidate HPV-specific clones and E7-related motifs expanded in tumor.

Only in-frame clones appear in the TCRdb table, and some are missing; sequencing was by immunoSEQ multiplex PCR. The sample lists around 29,000 clones; about 90% were seen once. Over chemoradiotherapy, repertoires were sampled more than once. V lost 1 base and J 0 bases, leaving 8 bases between the germline ends. There are 14 residues in the CDR3. The germline gives CDR1 SGHRS, CDR2 YFSETQ. This clonotype was obtained from a human donor with HPV-associated anogenital cancer. The sequences come from blood, collected from a patient who underwent chemoradiotherapy. This chain connects TRBV5-1 to TRBJ2-7; D uncertain. For the CDR3, the DNA is TGCGCCAGCAGCTTGTTTTCGGACTCCTACGAGCAGTACTTC. This sequence encodes CASSLFSDSYEQYF.